These 13 T cell receptor beta chains were all obtained from the same sample, sequenced in a study of Graves' ophthalmopathy and Graves' hyperthyroidism (dated by TCRdb to 2017 to 2018). Data came from an Illumina HiSeq 2000. TCR beta CDR3 regions were amplified from RNA transcripts for repertoire sequencing. A first-round RT-PCR used HTBI primers with the Qiagen OneStep RT-PCR kit, followed by a second-round multiplex PCR, size selection and purification. TCRdb's own reprocessing of the public reads used fastp at Q25 and MiXCR and kept productive beta chains. For every CDR3 protein sequence, its rows merge into one entry that carries the most common genes and DNA. This sample comprises 740,000 or so distinct CDR3 sequences, 35% to 50% of them detected only once. In total, the top ten clones hold 40% to 55% of the sample. Sequenced input: peripheral blood. The receptors were sampled from an adult man with Graves' ophthalmopathy.

This chain connects TRBV7-9 to TRBJ2-7; 8 bases are a match to TRBD2. There are 14 residues in the CDR3. The germline gives CDR1 SEHNR, CDR2 FQNEAQ (reference sequence). The trim removed 5 bases at V and 4 bases at J, leaving 7 bases unmatched. The DNA for the CDR3 is TGTGCCAGCAGCGACGGGAGGGCGGTGTACGAGCAGTACTTC. Its protein is CASSDGRAVYEQYF. Looking up the rest from reference TRBV7-9 and TRBJ2-7 gives the full variable domain: DTGVSQNPRHKITKRGQNVTFRCDPISEHNRLYWYRQTLGQGPEFLTYFQNEAQLEKSRLLSDRFSAERPKGSFSTLEIQRTEQGDSAMYLCASSDGRAVYEQYFGPGTRLTVT.

The chain's CDR3 is CASSVADSSYEQYF. CDR3 DNA: TGTGCCAGCAGCGTAGCGGACAGTAGCTACGAGCAGTACTTC. This chain links TRBV9 with TRBJ2-7, with D possibly matching TRBD1 (6 bases). V lost 0 bases and J lost 3, with 10 bases in between. The CDR3 is made up of 14 amino acids. CDR1 SGDLS and CDR2 YYNGEE come from the germline V gene.

Remarks on this clonotype: Its ends do not fully match the called genes, so a read error is possible. J is TRBJ1-4 and V is TRBV10-3, with D unresolved. Looked up from germline, CDR1 is ENHRY and CDR2 is SYGVKD. The CDR3 has 16 amino acids. CDR3 nucleotides: TGTGCCAGCAGTTTTGAGGGTGGTCAGGACGGAGAAAAACTGTTTTTT. It yields the protein CASSFEGGQDGEKLFF.

Turning to this clonotype: Since a much larger clone is just one base distant, this may be a read error. The chain combines TRBV7-3 with TRBJ2-6; D possibly matches TRBD1 or TRBD2 (5 bases each). Trimming pared 2 bases from V and 0 bases from J, leaving 11 bases between. The CDR3 consists of 17 residues. Germline V gene sequence: CDR1 SGHTA, CDR2 FQGTGA. CDR3 coding DNA: TGTGCCAGCAGCTTATCGTTAGGGACCTCTGGGGCCAACGTCCTGACTTTC. It codes for CASSLSLGTSGANVLTF.

This clonotype was observed once. The V and J genes are TRBV10-3 and TRBJ2-7; 7 bases line up with TRBD2. There are 17 residues in the CDR3. Germline CDR1 and CDR2: ENHRY and SYGVKD. V gave up 10 bases and J gave up 7 bases; unmatched junction bases: 25. CDR3 in DNA: TGTGCCAGCAGCTTTACAGTCCCACAGGCCCTCGGGGGGGAGCAGTACTTC. Protein sequence: CASSFTVPQALGGEQYF.

As for this clonotype: An end of the junction differs from the germline gene, which may be a read error. This chain connects TRBV29-1 to TRBJ2-6, with D possibly being TRBD1 (5 bases). Germline CDR1 SQVTM, CDR2 ANQGSEA. This CDR3 is 14 amino acids long. The CDR3 sequence is CGVGQGPGANVLTF. The CDR3 bases are TGCGGCGTTGGGCAGGGCCCCGGGGCCAACGTCCTGACTTTC. Complete variable domain (other parts from reference TRBV29-1 and TRBJ2-6): SAVISQKPSRDICQRGTSLTIQCQVDSQVTMMFWYRQQPGQSLTLIATANQGSEATYESGFVIDKFPISRPNLTFSTLTVSNMSPEDSSIYLCGVGQGPGANVLTFGAGSRLTVL.

This chain links TRBV12-3 or TRBV12-4 with TRBJ2-1; 8 positions agree with TRBD1. This CDR3 spans 18 amino acids. With V trimmed by 0 bases and J by 10 bases, 17 bases remained unmatched. The CDR3 region has the DNA TGTGCCAGCAGTTTAGCTTCGAACGGACAGGGTCTTGCGGAGGAGCAGTTCTTC. It yields the protein CASSLASNGQGLAEEQFF.

This chain connects TRBV11-1 to TRBJ2-7; 8 bases are shared with TRBD2. Germline CDR1 reads SGHAT; CDR2 reads FQDESV (reference sequence). This CDR3 has 16 amino acids. J was trimmed by 6 bases and V by 2 bases; bases with no gene match: 12. The CDR3 protein is CASSLRRTSPTSEQYF. CDR3 DNA: TGTGCCAGCAGCTTAAGGAGGACTAGCCCCACCTCCGAGCAGTACTTC.

The rearrangement joins TRBV4-3 to TRBJ1-2; 11 positions agree with TRBD1. This CDR3 is 15 amino acids long. V trimming: 1 base; J trimming: 4 bases; junction bases outside the gene matches: 2. Germline V gene data show CDR1 as LGHNA and CDR2 as YSLEER. The CDR3 bases are TGCGCCAGCAGCCAAGGGACAGGGGGCGTCTATGGCTACACCTTC. Translated, it gives CASSQGTGGVYGYTF.

Many counts were recorded for this clonotype. J is TRBJ1-2 and V is TRBV29-1; TRBD1 agrees at 9 bases. Looked up from germline, CDR1 is SQVTM and CDR2 is ANQGSEA. Germline trimming cut 8 bases from V and 4 bases from J; bases unmatched to any gene: 11. This CDR3 is 14 amino acids long. The CDR3 here is CSHLTGGDRYGYTF. The CDR3 DNA follows: TGCAGCCACCTCACAGGGGGCGATCGCTATGGCTACACCTTC.

The chain uses TRBV20-1 and TRBJ1-2; 8 bases fit TRBD1. This CDR3 comprises 13 residues. CDR1 and CDR2 from the germline V gene are DFQATT and SNEGSKA (reference sequence). The V segment lost 6 bases and the J segment 2 bases; nucleotides outside the gene matches: 5. CDR3 sequence: CSAQWTGNYGYTF. CDR3 coding DNA: TGCAGTGCCCAGTGGACAGGGAACTATGGCTACACCTTC.

This clonotype was detected only once. V is TRBV7-2 and J is TRBJ1-2; unclear D gene. This CDR3 region has 11 residues. CDR1 is SGHTA, CDR2 FQGNSA, per germline. Trimming pared 5 bases from V and 5 bases from J, leaving 6 bases between. The DNA of the CDR3 is TGTGCCAGCAGCCGTGCTTATGGCTACACCTTC. Its translation is CASSRAYGYTF.

Comments on this clonotype: This may be a read error: a much more frequent sequence differs by one nucleotide. V gene TRBV9 combines with J gene TRBJ1-5; maybe TRBD1 (6 bases). Germline V lookup: CDR1 SGDLS, CDR2 YYNGEE. This CDR3 comprises 17 residues. V dropped 5 bases and J dropped 2 bases, with 20 bases sitting between them. The CDR3 sequence is CASSEALHGGGNQPQHF. Written as DNA, the CDR3 is TGTGCCAGCAGTGAAGCGCTTCATGGGGGCGGCAATCAGCCCCAGCATTTT.